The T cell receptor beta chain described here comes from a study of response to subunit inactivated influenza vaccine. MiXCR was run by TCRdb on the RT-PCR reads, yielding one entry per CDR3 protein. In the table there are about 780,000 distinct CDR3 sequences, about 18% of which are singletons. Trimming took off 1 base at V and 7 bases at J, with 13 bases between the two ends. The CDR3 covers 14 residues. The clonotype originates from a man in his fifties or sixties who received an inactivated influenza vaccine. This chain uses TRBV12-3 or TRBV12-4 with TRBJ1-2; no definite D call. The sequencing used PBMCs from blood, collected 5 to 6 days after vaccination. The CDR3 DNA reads TGTGCCAGCAGTTTAGGCAGCGCTTATTTTGGCTACACCTTC. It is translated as CASSLGSAYFGYTF.